This T cell receptor (beta chain) was found in a study of T cells after yellow fever vaccination. Findings and limits, study-wide: Abundant clonotypes (contaminants from the bulk population) could be present in FACS-sorted repertoires. Once the booster was given, most primary-vaccination clones reappeared, at approximately 97% for CD4 and around 90% for CD8.

Production of TCR cDNA was by 5'RACE template switching, which also added a universal primer site and UMIs. Using its own MiXCR run on the 5' RACE reads, TCRdb lists one record per CDR3 protein. The sample holds roughly 330,000 distinct CDR3 sequences, roughly 6.8% seen once. Germline CDR1 is SGHRS and CDR2 is YFSETQ. The CDR3 covers 17 residues. Trimming at V came to 3 bases and at J to 0 bases, leaving 8 bases not matched to a gene. This clonotype came up a few times. Its antigen is unknown. V gene TRBV5-1 combines with J gene TRBJ2-2, with 7 bases aligning to TRBD1. The sequence derives from a man in his late teens or twenties who received the YFV17D yellow fever vaccine. Sample: PBMCs, taken 35 to 50 days after the first yellow fever vaccination. DNA for the CDR3: TGCGCCAGCAGCTCCTTTCCGACAGGGTCGAACACCGGGGAGCTGTTTTTT. Its protein product is CASSSFPTGSNTGELFF.